The rows below give T cell receptor beta chains drawn from one sample of a study of T-cell memory formation after mild COVID-19. TCRdb recomputed calls from the 5' RACE reads with MiXCR, one row per CDR3 protein. The table has some 65,000 distinct CDR3 sequences, 16% seen once. Sequenced sample: PBMCs or a T cell subset sorted from them (not recorded which). These receptor sequences come from an adult woman who had mild COVID-19 (a few samples of this study predate the infection). Cell type and time point are not known. CDR3s include the opening cysteine and the closing phenylalanine or tryptophan. Each record gives: V gene, J gene, clone size, D gene, CDR3 DNA, CDR3 protein. D genes are given only for firm matches. The size field is filled for only some rows; it gives once, few, many or a size class.

V: TRBV20-1
J: TRBJ1-5
size: -
D: TRBD1
DNA: TGCAGTGCCCTACAGGGGTATAGCAATCAGCCCCAGCATTTT
CDR3: CSALQGYSNQPQHF

V: TRBV19
J: TRBJ2-3
size: -
D: -
DNA: TGTGCCAGTACCCTCCGACGGGGATTGCCAGATACGCAGTATTTT
CDR3: CASTLRRGLPDTQYF

V: TRBV20-1
J: TRBJ2-7
size: few
D: -
DNA: TGCAGTGCTAGAGGGAGCTCCGGCTTCTACGAGCAGTACTTC
CDR3: CSARGSSGFYEQYF

V: TRBV4-3
J: TRBJ2-7
size: few
D: TRBD2
DNA: TGCGCCAGCAGCCAAGACACTAGCGGCACCTACGAGCAGTACTTC
CDR3: CASSQDTSGTYEQYF

V: TRBV7-9
J: TRBJ2-5
size: few
D: -
DNA: TGTGCCAGCAGCTTGTCCGGGAGAGAGACCCAGTACTTC
CDR3: CASSLSGRETQYF

V: TRBV6-2/TRBV6-3
J: TRBJ1-2
size: few
D: -
DNA: TGTGCCAGCAGTTATGGCACCACCTATGGCTACACCTTC
CDR3: CASSYGTTYGYTF

V: TRBV12-3/TRBV12-4
J: TRBJ1-1
size: few
D: -
DNA: TGTGCCTGTTGGATGGGGAACCACACTGAAGCTTTCTTT
CDR3: CACWMGNHTEAFF

V: TRBV4-1
J: TRBJ2-7
size: -
D: TRBD1
DNA: TGCGCCAGCAGCCCTAACAGGGGGTTGGACGAGCAGTACTTC
CDR3: CASSPNRGLDEQYF

V: TRBV7-9
J: TRBJ2-3
size: -
D: -
DNA: TGTGCCAGCAGCTTAGTCGAAGTCACAGATACGCAGTATTTT
CDR3: CASSLVEVTDTQYF

V: TRBV12-3/TRBV12-4
J: TRBJ1-2
size: once
D: -
DNA: TGTGCCAGCAGTTCCCAAAGCGAGGGCGGTAACTATGGCTACACCTTC
CDR3: CASSSQSEGGNYGYTF

V: TRBV15
J: TRBJ2-3
size: many
D: TRBD2
DNA: TGTGCCACCAGCAGAGATAGCGGGAGCACAGATACGCAGTATTTT
CDR3: CATSRDSGSTDTQYF

V: TRBV7-6
J: TRBJ2-3
size: few
D: TRBD2
DNA: TGTGCCAGCAGCTTAATACTAGCGGGACGGGAGGAGGAAACGCAGTATTTT
CDR3: CASSLILAGREEETQYF

V: TRBV7-6
J: TRBJ2-2
size: few
D: -
DNA: TGTGCCAGCAGCTCCCCCCCCGACGGGGAGCTGTTTTTT
CDR3: CASSSPPDGELFF

V: TRBV12-3/TRBV12-4
J: TRBJ2-2
size: -
D: -
DNA: TGTGCCAGCGACGGTGACACACCGGGCACCGGGGAGCTGTTTTTT
CDR3: CASDGDTPGTGELFF

V: TRBV20-1
J: TRBJ2-7
size: -
D: -
DNA: TGCAGTGCTAGCAGTATCACCGGACGTAGAGAGCAGTACTTC
CDR3: CSASSITGRREQYF

V: TRBV7-9
J: TRBJ2-5
size: -
D: -
DNA: TGTGCCAGCAGCTCGAGAAGTTCGAGGCCTCAGGAGACCCAGTACTTC
CDR3: CASSSRSSRPQETQYF

V: TRBV7-6
J: TRBJ2-2
size: few
D: TRBD2
DNA: TGTGCCAGCAGCGTGTCCGGGAGGGGCACCGGGGAGCTGTTTTTT
CDR3: CASSVSGRGTGELFF

V: TRBV24-1
J: TRBJ1-5
size: -
D: -
DNA: TGTGCCACCAGTGATCCCCCCGGGCATTTT
CDR3: CATSDPPGHF

V: TRBV5-1
J: TRBJ2-1
size: -
D: -
DNA: TGCGCCAGCAGCTTCTCTGAAGACAATGAGCAGTTCTTC
CDR3: CASSFSEDNEQFF

V: TRBV9
J: TRBJ2-5
size: -
D: TRBD1
DNA: TGTGCCAGCAGCGATACCGGGACAGGGGGAGAGACCCAGTACTTC
CDR3: CASSDTGTGGETQYF

V: TRBV5-5
J: TRBJ2-7
size: few
D: -
DNA: TGTGCCAGCAGCTTGTTGATCTACAGCGAGCAGTACTTC
CDR3: CASSLLIYSEQYF

V: TRBV7-6
J: TRBJ2-3
size: few
D: -
DNA: TGTGCCATTCAAAGGGGTTCAGATACGCAGTATTTT
CDR3: CAIQRGSDTQYF

V: TRBV4-1
J: TRBJ2-7
size: many
D: TRBD1
DNA: TGCGCCAGCAGCCCCCCCGGACAGGGCTACGAGCAGTACTTC
CDR3: CASSPPGQGYEQYF

V: TRBV27
J: TRBJ1-1
size: -
D: -
DNA: TGTGCCAGCAGTCCGACGGCGATGAACACTGAAGCTTTCTTT
CDR3: CASSPTAMNTEAFF

V: TRBV4-2
J: TRBJ1-5
size: few
D: -
DNA: TGTGCCAGCAGCCAAGATTGGGCGGATAGCAATCAGCCCCAGCATTTT
CDR3: CASSQDWADSNQPQHF

V: TRBV3-1
J: TRBJ2-5
size: -
D: -
DNA: TGTGCCAGCAGCTCATCTAGGGTTTGGCAAGAGACCCAGTACTTC
CDR3: CASSSSRVWQETQYF

V: TRBV4-3
J: TRBJ2-7
size: -
D: TRBD1
DNA: TGCGCCAGCAGCCTAACATCCGGGACAGGGAACTACGAGCAGTACTTC
CDR3: CASSLTSGTGNYEQYF

V: TRBV27
J: TRBJ1-1
size: -
D: -
DNA: TGTGCCAGCAGTTTATATACAGGTAACACTGAAGCTTTCTTT
CDR3: CASSLYTGNTEAFF

V: TRBV11-3
J: TRBJ2-7
size: -
D: -
DNA: TGTGCCAGCAGCGGGGCGGGTCTCCCCTACGAGCAGTACTTC
CDR3: CASSGAGLPYEQYF

V: TRBV11-2
J: TRBJ2-7
size: few
D: TRBD1
DNA: TGTGCCAGCAGCCGGACAGGGATCTCCTACGAGCAGTACTTC
CDR3: CASSRTGISYEQYF

V: TRBV3-1
J: TRBJ2-3
size: few
D: -
DNA: TGTGCCAGCAGCCAAGTCCGGGACTTCGGTGATACGCAGTATTTT
CDR3: CASSQVRDFGDTQYF

V: TRBV4-1
J: TRBJ1-1
size: -
D: -
DNA: TGCGCCAGCAGCCAAGGTCCGGGGGCTTACACTGAAGCTTTCTTT
CDR3: CASSQGPGAYTEAFF

V: TRBV12-3/TRBV12-4
J: TRBJ1-6
size: -
D: -
DNA: TGTGCCAGCAGAAAAGCTTGGGATAATTCACCCCTCCACTTT
CDR3: CASRKAWDNSPLHF

V: TRBV7-8
J: TRBJ1-1
size: few
D: -
DNA: TGTGCCAGCAGCGTCGGGACATTGAACACTGAAGCTTTCTTT
CDR3: CASSVGTLNTEAFF

V: TRBV27
J: TRBJ1-2
size: few
D: TRBD1
DNA: TGTGCCAGCAGTTCGAGACAGGGGGCCAACTATGGCTACACCTTC
CDR3: CASSSRQGANYGYTF

V: TRBV12-3/TRBV12-4
J: TRBJ1-4
size: -
D: -
DNA: TGTGCCAGCACCCGGGACAATAATGAAAAACTGTTTTTT
CDR3: CASTRDNNEKLFF

V: TRBV7-9
J: TRBJ1-5
size: few
D: -
DNA: TGTGCCAGCAGCTTAGCTGGGCAGCCCCAGCATTTT
CDR3: CASSLAGQPQHF

V: TRBV7-2
J: TRBJ2-5
size: few
D: -
DNA: TGTGCCAGCAGCTGGGGGGGGGCCTTATCGGAGACCCAGTACTTC
CDR3: CASSWGGALSETQYF

V: TRBV5-6
J: TRBJ2-2
size: -
D: -
DNA: TGTGCCAGCAGCTTGGGGCGTGGGGAGCTGTTTTTT
CDR3: CASSLGRGELFF

V: TRBV5-1
J: TRBJ2-1
size: many
D: TRBD2
DNA: TGCGCCAGCAGCCCGTCCCCCCTAGCGGGGGGGCGGAATGAGCAGTTCTTC
CDR3: CASSPSPLAGGRNEQFF

V: TRBV18
J: TRBJ2-3
size: -
D: -
DNA: TGTGCCAGCTCACCGGAGGGGGCCCGCACAGATACGCAGTATTTT
CDR3: CASSPEGARTDTQYF

V: TRBV5-1
J: TRBJ2-1
size: few
D: -
DNA: TGCGCCAGCAGCTTGGCGGCGGGGCCGGCTATTTCCTACAATGAGCAGTTCTTC
CDR3: CASSLAAGPAISYNEQFF

V: TRBV24-1
J: TRBJ2-6
size: -
D: -
DNA: TGTGCCACCAGTGTCAGGGGCTCTGGGGCCAACGTCCTGACTTTC
CDR3: CATSVRGSGANVLTF

V: TRBV20-1
J: TRBJ2-1
size: -
D: TRBD2
DNA: TGCAGTGCTAGAGACCTTAGGGAGCGGGAGGGCCATGAGCAGTTCTTC
CDR3: CSARDLREREGHEQFF

V: TRBV9
J: TRBJ2-7
size: few
D: -
DNA: TGTGCCGAAAGACAGGCGGCTCTCATTGAGCAGTACTTC
CDR3: CAERQAALIEQYF

V: TRBV9
J: TRBJ2-1
size: -
D: -
DNA: TGTGCCAGCAGCGATCCGACAGGTTACAATGAGCAGTTCTTC
CDR3: CASSDPTGYNEQFF